One sample yielded the 8 T cell receptor beta chains listed below, sequenced in a study of cytomegalovirus exposure and HLA in healthy donors. Profiled with immunoSEQ multiplex PCR; TCRdb holds only in-frame clones, not every one. Among about 79,000 clones listed, more than 85% were seen once. The specimen sequenced was PBMCs. These receptors were obtained from a woman aged 25 to 39 in good health and CMV-seronegative.

J is TRBJ2-7 and V is TRBV6-5, with a tentative D call TRBD1 (6 bases). CDR1 and CDR2 from the germline V gene are MNHEY and SVGAGI. The ends were cut back, 5 bases at V and 0 bases at J, with 11 bases in the middle. The CDR3 is 14 residues long. CDR3 in DNA: TGTGCCAGCAGTCGACAGGTAACCTCCTACGAGCAGTACTTC. Residues: CASSRQVTSYEQYF.

This chain links TRBV4-3 with TRBJ2-1, with 9 positions matching TRBD2. Germline V gene data show CDR1 as LGHNA and CDR2 as YSLEER. There are 17 residues in the CDR3. V shed 0 bases, J shed 4 bases, and the junction held 7 bases outside the gene matches. CDR3: CASSQDLGLAGYNEQFF. The CDR3 nucleotides read TGCGCCAGCAGCCAAGATCTCGGGCTAGCGGGGTACAATGAGCAGTTCTTC.

V usage is TRBV30 and J usage is TRBJ2-3; 13 bases align to TRBD2. The V gene end was trimmed by 4 bases and the J gene end by 3 bases; junction bases not matched to a gene: 4. Germline values: CDR1 GTSNPN, CDR2 SVGIG (reference sequence). The CDR3 spans 15 residues. The CDR3 spells CAWTAGLAGTDTQYF. CDR3 bases: TGTGCCTGGACCGCGGGACTAGCGGGAACAGATACGCAGTATTTT. The entire variable domain, with the rest obtained from reference TRBV30 and TRBJ2-3, is as follows: SQTIHQWPATLVQPVGSPLSLECTVEGTSNPNLYWYRQAAGRGLQLLFYSVGIGQISSEVPQNLSASRPQDRQFILSSKKLLLSDSGFYLCAWTAGLAGTDTQYFGPGTRLTVL.

V gene TRBV10-1 combines with J gene TRBJ2-5, with 8 positions matching TRBD1. The CDR3 sequence is 16 residues long. Germline V gene sequence: CDR1 WNHNN, CDR2 SYGVQD (reference sequence). V gave up 6 bases and J gave up 5 bases; unmatched junction bases: 14. CDR3 in amino acids: CASSRGQGLASETQYF. CDR3 DNA sequence: TGCGCCAGCAGCAGAGGACAGGGCTTGGCCAGTGAGACCCAGTACTTC.

This clone was recorded only once. The CDR3 DNA follows: TGTGCCAGCAGTTTGGACAGGGGGAATGAAAAACTGTTTTTT. Translating it yields CASSLDRGNEKLFF. This sequence joins TRBV7-9 and TRBJ1-4; 10 bases map to TRBD1. Losses at the gene ends were 6 bases for V and 5 bases for J; bases not matched to a gene: 3. This CDR3 has 14 amino acids. Germline lookup yields CDR1 SEHNR and CDR2 FQNEAQ (reference sequence).

This chain connects TRBV7-2 to TRBJ1-6; D gene unclear. There are 15 residues in the CDR3. The V and J ends lost 9 bases and 2 bases respectively, with 14 bases between them. Looked up from germline, CDR1 is SGHTA and CDR2 is FQGNSA. Here the CDR3 DNA reads TGTGCCAGTACGACTACAGTCACCTATAATTCACCCCTCCACTTT. Protein sequence: CASTTTVTYNSPLHF.

The chain is built from TRBV4-1 and TRBJ1-1, with TRBD1 as a possible D gene (5 bases). Germline loops: CDR1 MGHRA, CDR2 YSYEKL. The CDR3 has 17 residues. The germline V and J ends were trimmed by 0 bases and 2 bases, with 16 bases remaining between them. CDR3 DNA sequence: TGCGCCAGCAGCCAAGATGGAGTGGAGGGGCTTAACACTGAAGCTTTCTTT. Translated: CASSQDGVEGLNTEAFF.

The V and J genes are TRBV4-1 and TRBJ2-1; 7 bases map to TRBD2. Germline values: CDR1 MGHRA, CDR2 YSYEKL. The CDR3 is made up of 14 amino acids. The V gene end was trimmed by 2 bases and the J gene end by 6 bases; junction bases not matched to a gene: 4. CDR3 in amino acids: CASSQREGTNEQFF. The CDR3, as DNA: TGCGCCAGCAGCCAAAGGGAGGGGACCAATGAGCAGTTCTTC.